These 2 T cell receptor beta chains share one sample of origin, sequenced in a study of shared clonotypes between healthy human individuals. Produced via immunoSEQ multiplex PCR; TCRdb's table is partial and in-frame only. The sample yields about 590,000 clones, over 95% seen once. Terminally differentiated effector memory CD45RA+ cells were left out of the naive CD8 fraction, which was CD45RO-negative and positively selected for CCR7. What was sequenced was naive CD8+ T cells sorted from blood. The source is a woman aged 30 to 39 in good health.

The CDR3 coding sequence is TGCGCCAGCAGTCCTGATCAGGCGTATGGCTACACCTTC. Protein sequence: CASSPDQAYGYTF. The rearrangement links TRBV10-1 to TRBJ1-2; D gene uncertain. Trimming pared 5 bases from V and 5 bases from J, leaving 12 bases between. The CDR3 covers 13 residues. In germline, CDR1 is WNHNN, CDR2 SYGVQD (reference sequence).

This sequence joins TRBV27 and TRBJ2-6; TRBD1 agrees at 12 bases. Trimming removed 3 bases from V and 3 bases from J; junction bases left unmatched: 6. CDR1 is MNHEY and CDR2 is SMNVEV in the germline V gene (reference sequence). The CDR3 is 18 amino acids. This chain's CDR3 is CASSFWGQGAFGANVLTF. For the CDR3, the DNA is TGTGCCAGCAGTTTTTGGGGACAGGGGGCGTTTGGGGCCAACGTCCTGACTTTC.